This TCR beta chain was captured in a study of shared clonotypes between healthy human individuals. Only one count was recorded for this clone. TCRdb's table, derived via immunoSEQ multiplex PCR, lists solely in-frame clones and lacks some. Among 2 million to 2.5 million clones listed, around 95% were seen once. The ends lost 8 bases at V and 5 bases at J; junction bases unmatched: 8. Germline V gene data show CDR1 as SEHNR and CDR2 as FQNEAQ (reference sequence). The CDR3 totals 13 residues. The origin of this receptor is a man younger than 35 in good health. The chain is built from TRBV7-9 and TRBJ1-1; TRBD1 matches 7 bases. The source material was naive CD4+ T cells sorted from blood. Sample subset: CD45RA+ positively selected. The CDR3 region is CASRLQGNTEAFF. CDR3 bases: TGTGCCAGCCGACTACAGGGGAATACTGAAGCTTTCTTT.